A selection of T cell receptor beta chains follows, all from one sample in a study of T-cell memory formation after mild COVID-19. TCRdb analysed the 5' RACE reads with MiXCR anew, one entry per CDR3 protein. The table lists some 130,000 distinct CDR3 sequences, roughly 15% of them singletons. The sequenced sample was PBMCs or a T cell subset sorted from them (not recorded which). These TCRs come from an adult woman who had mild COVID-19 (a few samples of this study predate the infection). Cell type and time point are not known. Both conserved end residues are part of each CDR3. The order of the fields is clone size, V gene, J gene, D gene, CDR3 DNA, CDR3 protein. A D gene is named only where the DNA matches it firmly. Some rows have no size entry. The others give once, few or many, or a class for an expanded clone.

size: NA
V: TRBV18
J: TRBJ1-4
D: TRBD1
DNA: TGTGCCAGCTCACGTGTGACAGGGGAAAAACTGTTTTTT
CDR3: CASSRVTGEKLFF

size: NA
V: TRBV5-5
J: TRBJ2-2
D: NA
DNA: TGTGCCAGCACCTCAGCTCTGGAGGGGCCCGGGGAGCTGTTTTTT
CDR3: CASTSALEGPGELFF

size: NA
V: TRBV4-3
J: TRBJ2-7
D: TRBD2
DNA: TGCGCCAGCAGCCAAGATCGCGGGAGGCCCTCCTACGAGCAGTACTTC
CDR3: CASSQDRGRPSYEQYF

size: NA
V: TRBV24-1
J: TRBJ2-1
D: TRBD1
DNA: TGTGCCACCAGTGATTTATCCCCTGGGACAGGGGGAAGCTCGCAGTTCTTC
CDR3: CATSDLSPGTGGSSQFF

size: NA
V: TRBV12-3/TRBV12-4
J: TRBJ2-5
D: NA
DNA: TGTGCCAGCAGTAGGCAGGGTCAGCAAGAGACCCAGTACTTC
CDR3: CASSRQGQQETQYF

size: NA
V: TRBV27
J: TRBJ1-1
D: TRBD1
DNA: TGTGCCAGCAGTACCTACAGGGGATCCACTGAAGCTTTCTTT
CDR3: CASSTYRGSTEAFF

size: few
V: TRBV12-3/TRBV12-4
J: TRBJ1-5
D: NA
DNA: TGTGCCAGCTCTCTTGGCAGGTACAATCAGCCCCAGCATTTT
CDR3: CASSLGRYNQPQHF

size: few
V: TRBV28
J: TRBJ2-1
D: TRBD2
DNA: TGTGCCAGCGCTGATTTCCTAGGGGGGTTACTAGCGGGAGCTGTTGCCAATGAGCAGTTCTTC
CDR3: CASADFLGGLLAGAVANEQFF

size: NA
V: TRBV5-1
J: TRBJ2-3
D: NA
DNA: TGCGCCAGCGTCATCGGGGTCTCCAACACAGATACGCAGTATTTT
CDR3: CASVIGVSNTDTQYF

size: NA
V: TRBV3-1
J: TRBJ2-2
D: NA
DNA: TGTGCCAGCAGACAGGGACGGAACACCGGGGAGCTGTTTTTT
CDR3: CASRQGRNTGELFF

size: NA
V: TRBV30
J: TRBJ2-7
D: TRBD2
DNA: TGTGCCTGGGCCGGGACTACCCCGTACGAGCAGTACTTC
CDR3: CAWAGTTPYEQYF

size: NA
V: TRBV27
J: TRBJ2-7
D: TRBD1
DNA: TGTGCCAGCAGTCCCGTACAGGGGCTCCTGTACGAGCAGTACTTC
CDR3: CASSPVQGLLYEQYF

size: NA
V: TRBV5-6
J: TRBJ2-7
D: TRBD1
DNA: TGTGCCAGCAGCTTCTCCGGACCCCTCGGGACAGCCTACGAGCAGTACTTC
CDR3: CASSFSGPLGTAYEQYF

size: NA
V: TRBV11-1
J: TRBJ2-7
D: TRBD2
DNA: TGTGCCAGCAGCCCGACCGGGACTAGCGGCTACGAGCAGTACTTC
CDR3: CASSPTGTSGYEQYF

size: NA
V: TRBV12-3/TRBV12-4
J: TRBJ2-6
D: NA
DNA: TGTGCCAGCAGTTCACATACACCTTACTCTGGGGCCAACGTCCTGACTTTC
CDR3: CASSSHTPYSGANVLTF

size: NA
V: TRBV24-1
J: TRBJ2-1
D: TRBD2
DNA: TGTGCCACCAGTAAGGCGTCTAGCGGACGTCATATGGTATCCTACAATGAGCAGTTCTTC
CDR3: CATSKASSGRHMVSYNEQFF

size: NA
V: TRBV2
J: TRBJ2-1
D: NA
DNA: TGTGCCAGCAGTGAGCAGAGCTCCTACAATGAGCAGTTCTTC
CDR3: CASSEQSSYNEQFF

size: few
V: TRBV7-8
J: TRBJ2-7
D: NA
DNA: TGTGCCAGCAGCTTAGCGCTCGTTCTAGATGAGAACTACGAGCAGTACTTC
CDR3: CASSLALVLDENYEQYF

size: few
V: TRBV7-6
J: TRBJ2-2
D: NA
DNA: TGTGCCAGCAGGGACACCGGAACCGGGGAGCTGTTTTTT
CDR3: CASRDTGTGELFF

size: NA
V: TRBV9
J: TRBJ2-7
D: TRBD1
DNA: TGTGCCAGCAGCGTAGCCCCGGGACAGGGGAGCTACGAGCAGTACTTC
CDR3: CASSVAPGQGSYEQYF

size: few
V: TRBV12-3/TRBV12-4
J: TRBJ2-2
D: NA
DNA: TGTGCCAGCAGTTTAGCGGGCGGGGAGCTGTTTTTT
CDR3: CASSLAGGELFF

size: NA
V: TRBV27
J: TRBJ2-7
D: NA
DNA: TGTGCCAGCAGTTTATCGTGGCCGTACGAGCAGTACTTC
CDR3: CASSLSWPYEQYF

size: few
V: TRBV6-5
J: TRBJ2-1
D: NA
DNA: TGTGCCAGCAGTTCAGGGAGGAGGTACAATGAGCAGTTCTTC
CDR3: CASSSGRRYNEQFF

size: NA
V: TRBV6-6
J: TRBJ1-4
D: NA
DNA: TGTGCCAGCAGTCGGGCCGGGGATGAAAAACTGTTTTTT
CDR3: CASSRAGDEKLFF

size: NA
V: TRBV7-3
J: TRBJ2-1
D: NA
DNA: TGTGCCAGCAGCTTAACCGGAGGGTATGAGCAGTTCTTC
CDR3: CASSLTGGYEQFF

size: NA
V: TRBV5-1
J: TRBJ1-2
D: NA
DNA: TGCGCCAGCAGCTTGAGGGATGGCTACACCTTC
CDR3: CASSLRDGYTF

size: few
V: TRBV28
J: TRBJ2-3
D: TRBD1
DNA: TGTGCCAGCAGTTTATACCGGCCCACGGCGACAGGGTCGAGCACAGATACGCAGTATTTT
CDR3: CASSLYRPTATGSSTDTQYF

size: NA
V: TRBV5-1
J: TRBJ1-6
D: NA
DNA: TGCGCCAGCAGTTCCGGGACCTTATCCTATAATTCACCCCTCCACTTT
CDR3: CASSSGTLSYNSPLHF

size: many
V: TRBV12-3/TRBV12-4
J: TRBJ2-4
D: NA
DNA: TGTGCCAGCAGTCCAAAAAACATTCAGTACTTC
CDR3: CASSPKNIQYF

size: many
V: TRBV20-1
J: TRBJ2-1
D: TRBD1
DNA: TGCAGTGCTAGAGTTGGACAGGGGGGCAATGAGCAGTTCTTC
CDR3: CSARVGQGGNEQFF

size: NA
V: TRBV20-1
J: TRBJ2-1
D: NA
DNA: TGCAGTGCTAGAGATCGGGTCGTCCCCCGAGGGGAGCAGTTCTTC
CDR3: CSARDRVVPRGEQFF

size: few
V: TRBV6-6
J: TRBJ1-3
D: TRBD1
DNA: TGTGCCAGCAGTGGAACAGGGGGCTCTGGAAACACCATATATTTT
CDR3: CASSGTGGSGNTIYF